Below, 13 T cell receptor beta chains from the same sample are listed, as sequenced in a study of T cell repertoires in cytomegalovirus infection. Antigen specificity for these receptors is unknown. TCRdb itself ran the reads through MiXCR, one entry per CDR3 protein. The repertoire holds roughly 860,000 distinct CDR3 sequences, with less than 35% as singletons. The starting material was cultured CD8+ T cells from PBMCs, obtained from culture after CMV antigen stimulation. Every receptor here comes from a human donor in good health (CMV status not recorded). Some clones in this sample may be carry-over from other donors' samples.

In DNA, the CDR3 is TGTGCCAGCAGCTTATCGGGGGTAGTCCTGCACGAGCAGTACTTC. Protein: CASSLSGVVLHEQYF. This chain joins TRBV7-8 and TRBJ2-7; D may be TRBD2 (6 bases). CDR3 size: 15 residues. Trimming removed 2 bases from V and 5 bases from J, with 16 bases in between. CDR1 is SGHVS and CDR2 is FQNEAQ in the germline V gene.

J is TRBJ1-5 and V is TRBV7-9, with D unclear. The CDR3 contains 13 residues. Germline assignment: CDR1 SEHNR and CDR2 FQNEAQ (reference sequence). V was pared by 2 bases and J by 8 bases, with 10 bases between. The CDR3 DNA is TGTGCCAGCAGCTTACCGGGGTTGGAGCCCCAGCATTTT. Amino acids: CASSLPGLEPQHF.

This clonotype has just a few counts. The chain carries TRBV5-4 and TRBJ1-2; 7 bases match TRBD1. The V gene's germline CDR1 is SGHNT and CDR2 YYREEE (reference sequence). V dropped 4 bases and J dropped 2; count of bases not matched to a gene: 5. This CDR3 contains 14 residues. The CDR3 DNA follows: TGTGCCAGCAGCAGGGACAGAGAAAACTATGGCTACACCTTC. Its translation is CASSRDRENYGYTF.

The chain couples TRBV4-1 to TRBJ2-1; 7 nucleotides line up with TRBD1. Germline V gene lookup returns CDR1 MGHRA and CDR2 YSYEKL. Trimming cost V 0 bases and J 2 bases; bases outside gene matches: 7. There are 17 residues in the CDR3. The CDR3 DNA sequence: TGCGCCAGCAGCCAAGATCCCGACAGGGTGGCCTACAATGAGCAGTTCTTC. Its translation is CASSQDPDRVAYNEQFF.

This clonotype was seen more than once but under ten times. J is TRBJ2-5 and V is TRBV2; TRBD1 might be the D (6 bases). Trimming took 4 bases from V and 5 from J, leaving 17 bases between them. CDR3 length: 15 amino acids. In germline, CDR1 is SNHLY, CDR2 FYNNEI. The CDR3 loop reads CASSGPAGVGETQYF. CDR3 nucleotide sequence: TGTGCCAGCAGTGGCCCAGCAGGGGTTGGGGAGACCCAGTACTTC.

The gene calls are TRBV29-1 and TRBJ2-3; TRBD1 aligns across 8 bases. The length of the CDR3 is 17 residues. CDR1 is SQVTM and CDR2 is ANQGSEA in the germline V gene. V lost 2 bases to trimming and J lost 3 bases; unmatched junction nucleotides: 13. CDR3 protein: CSVEFTVAGGNTDTQYF. For the CDR3, the DNA is TGCAGCGTTGAATTCACAGTGGCAGGGGGCAATACAGATACGCAGTATTTT.

The chain carries TRBV5-5 and TRBJ2-7; perhaps TRBD1 as D (5 bases). The V gene lost 0 bases and the J gene lost 4 bases, with 14 bases spanning the gap. The germline gives CDR1 SGHKS, CDR2 YYEKEE (reference sequence). The length of the CDR3 is 15 residues. The CDR3 region is CASSLVPGPGYEQYV. The CDR3 bases are TGTGCCAGCAGCTTGGTTCCAGGGCCCGGATACGAGCAGTACGTC.

A few counts support this clonotype. The chain couples TRBV27 to TRBJ2-3; TRBD1 matches 9 bases. Germline trimming cut 9 bases from V and 1 base from J; bases unmatched to any gene: 5. In germline, CDR1 is MNHEY, CDR2 SMNVEV (reference sequence). This CDR3 is 14 amino acids long. The CDR3 DNA reads TGTGCCAGTTGGAGGACAGGGGGCACAGATACGCAGTATTTT. Protein sequence: CASWRTGGTDTQYF.

A single count supports this clonotype. V usage is TRBV27 and J usage is TRBJ1-5, with TRBD1 identical over 9 bases. The CDR3 runs to 18 residues. The V gene end was trimmed by 2 bases and the J gene end by 0 bases; junction bases not matched to a gene: 8. Germline-derived CDR1 and CDR2 are MNHEY and SMNVEV (reference sequence). CDR3 residues: CASSLTGGYVYSNQPQHF. CDR3 bases: TGTGCCAGCAGTTTAACAGGGGGCTACGTATATAGCAATCAGCCCCAGCATTTT.

The V call is TRBV4-2, the J call TRBJ2-5; possibly TRBD1 or TRBD2 for D (6 bases each). Germline loops: CDR1 LGHNA, CDR2 YNFKEQ. Trimming stripped 0 bases from V and 1 base from J, with 9 bases between. This CDR3 is built from 15 residues. The CDR3 sequence: CASSQDGGSQETQYF. The CDR3 DNA is TGTGCCAGCAGCCAAGACGGGGGCAGCCAAGAGACCCAGTACTTC.

This clonotype was seen many times. V gene TRBV7-6 combines with J gene TRBJ1-5, with a tentative D call TRBD1 (5 bases). The CDR3 covers 12 residues. Germline CDR1 reads SGHVS; CDR2 reads FNYEAQ. V lost 5 bases, J lost 6 bases, and 8 bases lay in between. CDR3 region: CASSPTGQPQHF. The CDR3, as DNA: TGTGCCAGCAGCCCCACAGGTCAGCCCCAGCATTTT.

The rearrangement uses TRBV10-3 and TRBJ2-6; the match to TRBD1 covers 10 bases. V dropped 6 bases and J dropped 1; count of bases not matched to a gene: 9. This CDR3 contains 18 residues. CDR1 is ENHRY, CDR2 SYGVKD, per germline. DNA of the CDR3: TGTGCCATCAGGACTGCGACAGGGGGCGCTTCTGGGGCCAACGTCCTGACTTTC. It translates to CAIRTATGGASGANVLTF.

About this clonotype: One junction end disagrees with the germline gene, perhaps due to a read error. The J gene is TRBJ1-2, the V gene TRBV27, with a weak D call TRBD1 (5 bases). Germline assignment: CDR1 MNHEY and CDR2 SMNVEV (reference sequence). The CDR3 is 16 amino acids. CDR3 protein: CASSLGVWTQGYGYTF. The CDR3 nucleotides are TGTGCCAGCAGTTTAGGGGTCTGGACCCAGGGCTATGGCTACACCTTT.